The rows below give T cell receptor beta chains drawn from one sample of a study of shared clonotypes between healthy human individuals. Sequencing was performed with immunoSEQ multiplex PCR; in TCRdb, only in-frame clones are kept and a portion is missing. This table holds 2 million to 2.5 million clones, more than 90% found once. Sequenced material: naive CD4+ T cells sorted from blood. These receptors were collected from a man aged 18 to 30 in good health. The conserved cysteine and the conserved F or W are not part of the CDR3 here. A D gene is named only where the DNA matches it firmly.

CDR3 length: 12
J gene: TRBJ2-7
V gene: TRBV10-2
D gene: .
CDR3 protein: ASSESGQFAEQY

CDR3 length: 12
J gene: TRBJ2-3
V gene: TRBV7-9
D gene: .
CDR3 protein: ASSLSGSTDTQY

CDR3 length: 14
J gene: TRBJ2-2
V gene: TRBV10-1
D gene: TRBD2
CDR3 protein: ASTGRPSGSSGELF

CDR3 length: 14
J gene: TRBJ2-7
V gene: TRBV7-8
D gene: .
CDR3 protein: ASSPGPQGVADEQY

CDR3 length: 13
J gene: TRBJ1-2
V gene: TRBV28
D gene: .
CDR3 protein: ASSLEIGTAYGYT

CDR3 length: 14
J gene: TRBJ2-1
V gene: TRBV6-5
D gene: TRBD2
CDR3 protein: ASSSRTSGSSNEQF

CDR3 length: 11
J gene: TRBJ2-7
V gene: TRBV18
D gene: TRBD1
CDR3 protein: ASSKGQGPEQY

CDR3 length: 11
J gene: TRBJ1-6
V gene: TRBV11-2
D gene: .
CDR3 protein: ASSIDPLLPLH

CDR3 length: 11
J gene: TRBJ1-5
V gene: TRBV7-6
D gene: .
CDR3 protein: ASSSDNNQPQH

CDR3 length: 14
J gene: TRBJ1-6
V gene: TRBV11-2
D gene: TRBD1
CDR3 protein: ASSLTGAGQESPLH

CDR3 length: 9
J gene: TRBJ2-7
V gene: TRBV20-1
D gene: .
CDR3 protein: SVKGLGEQY

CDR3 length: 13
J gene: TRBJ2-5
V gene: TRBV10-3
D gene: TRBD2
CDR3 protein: ASTSGRTYQETQY

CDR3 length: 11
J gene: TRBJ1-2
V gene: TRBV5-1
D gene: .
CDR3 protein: ASSLATIYGYT

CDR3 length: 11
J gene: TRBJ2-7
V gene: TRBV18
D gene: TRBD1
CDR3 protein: ASSQTGQGEQY

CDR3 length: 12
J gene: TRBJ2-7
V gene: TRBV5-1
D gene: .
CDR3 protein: ASSVEPSSYEQY

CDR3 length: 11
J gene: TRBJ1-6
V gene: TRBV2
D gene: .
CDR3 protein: ASSGRDASPLH

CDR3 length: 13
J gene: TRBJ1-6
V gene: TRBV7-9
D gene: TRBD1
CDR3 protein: ASSERQGMNSPLH

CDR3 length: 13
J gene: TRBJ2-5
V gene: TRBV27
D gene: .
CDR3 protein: ASSEYRDLGETQY

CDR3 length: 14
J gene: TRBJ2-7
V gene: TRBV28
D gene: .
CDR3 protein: ASSLGASRQFYEQY

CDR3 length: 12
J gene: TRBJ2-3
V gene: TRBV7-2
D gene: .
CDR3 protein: ASSFWANRDTQY

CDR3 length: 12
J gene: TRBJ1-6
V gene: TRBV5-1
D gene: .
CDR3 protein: ASSHESDSSPLH

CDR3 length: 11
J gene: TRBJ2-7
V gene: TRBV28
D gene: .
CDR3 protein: ASSLGLKGEQY

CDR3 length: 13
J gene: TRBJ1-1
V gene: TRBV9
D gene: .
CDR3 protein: ASSASGAVNTEAF

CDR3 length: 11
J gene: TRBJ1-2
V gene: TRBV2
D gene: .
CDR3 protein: ASSPGPHYGYT

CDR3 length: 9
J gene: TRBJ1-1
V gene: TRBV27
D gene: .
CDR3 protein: ASRRGTEAF

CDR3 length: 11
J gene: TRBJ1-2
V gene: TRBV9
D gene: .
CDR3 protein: ASSPLVYRGYT

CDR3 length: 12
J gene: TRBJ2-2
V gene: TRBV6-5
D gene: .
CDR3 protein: ASSSALVNGELF

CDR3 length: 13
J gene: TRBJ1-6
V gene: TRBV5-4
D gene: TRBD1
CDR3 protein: ASSLGQGINSPLH

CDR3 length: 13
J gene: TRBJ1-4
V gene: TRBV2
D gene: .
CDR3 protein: ASIIPGAVEEKLF

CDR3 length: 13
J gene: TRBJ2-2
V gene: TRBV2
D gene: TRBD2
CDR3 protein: ASSDGLANTGELF

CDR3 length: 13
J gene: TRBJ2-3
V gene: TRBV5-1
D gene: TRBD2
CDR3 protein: ASSLSGGDVDTQY

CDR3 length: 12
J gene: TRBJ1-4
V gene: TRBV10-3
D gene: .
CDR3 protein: AISEDRTNEKLF

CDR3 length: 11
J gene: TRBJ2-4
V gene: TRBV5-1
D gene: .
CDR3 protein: ASSLGSGNIQY

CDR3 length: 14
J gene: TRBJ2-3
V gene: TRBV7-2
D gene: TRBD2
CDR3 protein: ASRLGLAGHTDTQY

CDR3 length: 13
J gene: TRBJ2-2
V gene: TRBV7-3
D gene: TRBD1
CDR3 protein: ASSPTGQGYGELF

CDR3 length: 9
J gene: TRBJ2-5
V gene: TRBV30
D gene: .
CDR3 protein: AWGSGETQY

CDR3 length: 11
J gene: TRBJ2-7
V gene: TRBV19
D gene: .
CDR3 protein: ASSKPGPYEQY

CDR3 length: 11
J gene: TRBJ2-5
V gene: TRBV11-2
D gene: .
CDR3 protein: ASSWGARETQY

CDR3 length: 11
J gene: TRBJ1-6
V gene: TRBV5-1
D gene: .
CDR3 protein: ASSGAGDSPLH

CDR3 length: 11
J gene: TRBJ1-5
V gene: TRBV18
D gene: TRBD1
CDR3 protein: ASSQGADQPQH

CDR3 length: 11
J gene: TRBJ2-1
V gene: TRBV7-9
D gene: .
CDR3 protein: ASSSLSYNEQF

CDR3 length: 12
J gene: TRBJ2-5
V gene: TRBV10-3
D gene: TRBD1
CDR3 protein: AITDGTAQETQY

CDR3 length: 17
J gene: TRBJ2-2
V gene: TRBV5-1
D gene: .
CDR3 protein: ASSFRPSSGQLNTGELF

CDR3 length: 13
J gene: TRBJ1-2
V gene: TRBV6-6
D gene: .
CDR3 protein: ASSLGQGGHYGYT

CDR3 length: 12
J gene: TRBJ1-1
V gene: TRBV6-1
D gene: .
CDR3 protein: ASSEILVNTEAF

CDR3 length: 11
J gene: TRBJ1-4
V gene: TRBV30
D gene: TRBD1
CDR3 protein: AWSGQGREKLF

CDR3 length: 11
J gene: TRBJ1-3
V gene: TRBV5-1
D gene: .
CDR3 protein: ASSPVDGNTIY

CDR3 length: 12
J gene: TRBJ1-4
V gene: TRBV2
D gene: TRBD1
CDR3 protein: ASSGTGLNEKLF

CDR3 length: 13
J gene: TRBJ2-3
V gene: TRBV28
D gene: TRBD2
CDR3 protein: ASSLGSGGTDTQY

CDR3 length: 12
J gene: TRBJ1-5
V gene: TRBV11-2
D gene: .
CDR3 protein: ASSLAPTGQPQH

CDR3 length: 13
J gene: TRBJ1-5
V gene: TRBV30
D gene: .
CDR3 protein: AWSTSLGGNQPQH

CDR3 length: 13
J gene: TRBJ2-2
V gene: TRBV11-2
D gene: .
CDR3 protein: ASSPDRSNTGELF

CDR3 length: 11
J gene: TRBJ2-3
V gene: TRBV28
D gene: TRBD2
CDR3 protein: ASSWGGMDTQY

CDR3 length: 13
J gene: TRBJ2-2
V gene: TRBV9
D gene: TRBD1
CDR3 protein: ASSKGAPRTGELF

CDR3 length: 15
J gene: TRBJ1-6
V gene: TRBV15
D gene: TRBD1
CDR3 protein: ATSRGGVQGSDSPLH

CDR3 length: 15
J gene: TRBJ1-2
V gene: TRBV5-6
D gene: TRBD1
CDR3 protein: ASSLALQGAISYGYT